This TCR beta chain was profiled in a study of cytomegalovirus exposure and HLA in healthy donors. The CDR3 is made up of 17 amino acids. Germline lookup yields CDR1 MNHEY and CDR2 SMNVEV (reference sequence). The junction had 13 bases not matched to a gene; V was cut back by 6 bases and J by 2 bases. The PCR ran on 60 Vbeta and 13 Jbeta primers. Assay: immunoSEQ multiplex PCR; the TCRdb copy retains only in-frame clones and omits some. The sample shows 85,000 to 100,000 clones, approximately 86% of them seen only once. Overall study findings and caveats: V- and J-gene trimming of TCR beta was linked (in a later analysis) to a missense DCLRE1C variant. Among CMV-associated TCR beta chains, most appeared HLA-restricted in a later analysis. The availability of immune exposure information extended only to CMV serostatus. Across all donors, roughly uniform sequencing depth was an assumption of the presence/absence analyses.

A word on this clone: As yet, its antigen is unknown.

This rearrangement joins TRBV27 to TRBJ1-2, with 9 bases matching TRBD1. The sequenced sample was PBMCs. This clonotype was obtained from a man aged 25 to 40 in good health and CMV-seropositive. This CDR3 is CASRTVQGADRNYGYTF. Written as DNA, the CDR3 is TGTGCCAGCAGGACAGTACAGGGGGCGGATAGGAACTATGGCTACACCTTC.